What follows are 10 T cell receptor beta chains derived from one specimen sequenced in a study of blood T cell repertoires in COVID-19. Produced via immunoSEQ multiplex PCR; TCRdb's table is partial and in-frame only. The repertoire has roughly 34,000 clones, approximately 86% of them found once; the top ten carry 4.5% to 5%. The sequenced material came from peripheral blood. These receptor sequences come from a woman in her 70s with active COVID-19.

The rearrangement uses TRBV30 and TRBJ2-5, with 16 bases matching TRBD2. The V gene's germline CDR1 is GTSNPN and CDR2 SVGIG (reference sequence). The V segment lost 6 bases and the J segment 5 bases; nucleotides outside the gene matches: 15. This CDR3 is 18 amino acids long. The CDR3 DNA sequence: TGTGCCTGTGTAATCGGGACTAGCGGGGGGGCCCGAGGTGAGACCCAGTACTTC. The encoded protein is CACVIGTSGGARGETQYF.

The chain combines TRBV10-2 with TRBJ2-2; possible D gene TRBD2, 6 bases. Per germline, CDR1 WSHSY and CDR2 SAAADI. This CDR3 is 12 amino acids long. V was trimmed by 4 bases and J by 7 bases, leaving 7 bases between them. In DNA, the CDR3 is TGCGCCAGCAGTGGGGGGGACGGGGAGCTGTTTTTT. It codes for CASSGGDGELFF.

The chain has TRBV11-2 and TRBJ2-7; 7 bases are shared with TRBD1. From germline, CDR1 is SGHAT and CDR2 FQNNGV. J was trimmed by 0 bases and V by 5 bases; bases with no gene match: 10. The CDR3 runs 16 residues. CDR3 amino acids: CASSQLRGRGSYEQYF. As DNA, the CDR3 is TGTGCCAGCAGCCAACTAAGGGGGCGAGGCTCCTACGAGCAGTACTTC.

The chain links TRBV5-1 to TRBJ2-5, with 8 nucleotides matching TRBD2. The CDR3 covers 15 residues. Trimming at V came to 0 bases and at J to 1 base, leaving 2 bases not matched to a gene. Germline V lookup: CDR1 SGHRS, CDR2 YFSETQ. The CDR3 loop reads CASSLGLAGQETQYF. The DNA for the CDR3 is TGCGCCAGCAGCTTGGGTCTAGCGGGCCAAGAGACCCAGTACTTC.

V and J are TRBV7-6 and TRBJ1-1, with 7 bases aligning to TRBD1. CDR1 is SGHVS, CDR2 FNYEAQ, per germline. This CDR3 contains 15 residues. Trimming at V came to 4 bases and at J to 0 bases, leaving 5 bases not matched to a gene. The CDR3 loop reads CASSSGQSMNTEAFF. The CDR3 coding sequence is TGTGCCAGCAGCTCGGGACAGAGTATGAACACTGAAGCTTTCTTT.

The chain combines TRBV30 with TRBJ2-5; 10 bases are a match to TRBD2. The CDR3 runs 19 residues. V shed 0 bases and J 4 bases; nucleotides not matched to a gene: 17. CDR1 and CDR2 (germline): GTSNPN, SVGIG (reference sequence). The CDR3 nucleotides read TGTGCCTGGAGTGTACTGCGACGAGCGGGGGGGAGCATGGTAGAGACCCAGTACTTC. Translation gives CAWSVLRRAGGSMVETQYF.

This chain joins TRBV30 and TRBJ1-2; D perhaps matches TRBD1 (6 bases). Germline lookup yields CDR1 GTSNPN and CDR2 SVGIG (reference sequence). This CDR3 spans 13 amino acids. Trimming took 1 base from V and 2 from J, leaving 8 bases between them. The CDR3 protein is CAWSDTGNYGYTF. In nucleotides, the CDR3 is TGTGCCTGGAGTGATACAGGGAACTATGGCTACACCTTC.

The genes are TRBV7-6 and TRBJ2-3; tentative D call: TRBD2 (5 bases). Germline CDR1 SGHVS, CDR2 FNYEAQ. The CDR3 is 13 amino acids. V dropped 4 bases and J dropped 6 bases, with 11 bases sitting between them. CDR3 coding DNA: TGTGCCAGCAGCTCTGGTGGCGGGGATACGCAGTATTTT. This gives the protein CASSSGGGDTQYF. Complete variable domain (other parts from reference TRBV7-6 and TRBJ2-3): GAGVSQSPRYKVTKRGQDVALRCDPISGHVSLYWYRQALGQGPEFLTYFNYEAQQDKSGLPNDRFSAERPEGSISTLTIQRTEQRDSAMYRCASSSGGGDTQYFGPGTRLTVL.

This clone has a single count. V is TRBV5-1 and J is TRBJ2-1; 9 bases fit TRBD1. Germline V lookup: CDR1 SGHRS, CDR2 YFSETQ. V shed 4 bases and J 12 bases; nucleotides not matched to a gene: 8. CDR3 length equals 13 residues. This CDR3 reads CASSPTGQGGQFF. CDR3 nucleotides: TGCGCCAGCAGCCCTACGGGACAGGGAGGGCAGTTCTTC.

The chain has TRBV19 and TRBJ1-6, with D perhaps matching TRBD1 (5 bases). Germline V gene sequence: CDR1 LNHDA, CDR2 SQIVND (reference sequence). Trimming removed 3 bases from V and 7 bases from J, with 13 bases in between. This CDR3 is built from 15 residues. The CDR3 DNA reads as TGTGCCAGTAGTATCGAAGGGGCGTTCAATTCACCCCTCCACTTT. Its translation is CASSIEGAFNSPLHF.